One and the same sample provided the 13 T cell receptor beta chains below, sequenced in a study of blood T cell repertoires in COVID-19. TCRdb's table, derived via immunoSEQ multiplex PCR, lists solely in-frame clones and lacks some. The sample shows 210,000 or so clones, approximately 91% of them seen only once. Sequencing was carried out using peripheral blood. The receptors here all came from a man in his forties with acute or convalescent COVID-19.

This clone showed up just a few times. The chain is built from TRBV28 and TRBJ2-2, with D unresolved. CDR1 and CDR2 (germline): MDHEN, SYDVKM. CDR3 length: 13 residues. Trimming shortened V by 5 bases and J by 5 bases, and 9 bases separated the two germline ends. The CDR3 reads CASSPQSTGELFF. The CDR3 nucleotides are TGTGCCAGCAGTCCCCAGTCAACCGGGGAGCTGTTTTTT.

The chain links TRBV9 to TRBJ2-7; tentatively, D is TRBD2 (5 bases). The CDR3 loop spans 13 amino acids. Germline assignment: CDR1 SGDLS and CDR2 YYNGEE. V shed 0 bases and J shed 5 bases, with 9 bases lying between them. This CDR3 is CASSVGGSHEQYF. CDR3 DNA: TGTGCCAGCAGCGTAGGTGGGAGCCACGAGCAGTACTTC.

The J gene is TRBJ2-1, the V gene TRBV19; D unresolved. This CDR3 contains 13 residues. Germline loops: CDR1 LNHDA, CDR2 SQIVND (reference sequence). V was cut by 6 bases and J by 7 bases, with 13 bases left in between. CDR3 nucleotide sequence: TGTGCCAGTAGGACAAGTTTACGAAATGAGCAGTTCTTC. It codes for CASRTSLRNEQFF.

V usage is TRBV18 and J usage is TRBJ1-2; D might be TRBD1 (5 bases). Trimming took off 4 bases at V and 1 base at J, with 13 bases between the two ends. Looked up from germline, CDR1 is KGHSH and CDR2 is LQKENI. The CDR3 runs to 15 residues. For the CDR3, the DNA is TGTGCCAGCTCACTGCGGGACGTCGATAACTATGGCTACACCTTC. Translation gives CASSLRDVDNYGYTF.

V usage is TRBV6-2 or TRBV6-3 and J usage is TRBJ2-3, with TRBD1 matching over 8 bases. Looked up from germline, CDR1 is MNHEY and CDR2 is SVGEGT. The CDR3 totals 16 residues. V gave up 3 bases and J gave up 1 base; unmatched junction bases: 6. CDR3 protein: CASSYLQGEGTDTQYF. The CDR3 bases are TGTGCCAGCAGTTATCTACAGGGGGAGGGCACAGATACGCAGTATTTT.

The chain recombines TRBV5-4 with TRBJ1-1; D not certain. V lost 4 bases, J lost 1 base, and 8 bases lay in between. The germline gives CDR1 SGHNT, CDR2 YYREEE (reference sequence). The CDR3 loop spans 13 amino acids. The DNA for the CDR3 is TGTGCCAGCAGCGAAGGGAGGAACACTGAAGCTTTCTTT. As protein: CASSEGRNTEAFF.

Remarks on this clone: This sequence may be a read error, since a much larger clone differs from it by one base. This sample also contains other DNA sequences that code for the same CDR3. The chain couples TRBV6-4 to TRBJ2-1; 9 positions agree with TRBD2. The germline CDR1 and CDR2 sequences are MRHNA and SNTAGT. J gave up 7 bases and V 5 bases, and 12 bases lay outside the gene matches. CDR3 length: 16 residues. The CDR3 DNA reads TGTGCCAGCAGTCCCTCGACTAGCGGAGGGGCGAATGAGCAGTTCTTC. This codes for CASSPSTSGGANEQFF.

There are a few counts of this clone. The chain uses TRBV28 and TRBJ1-5; 7 bases match TRBD1. Germline V gene data show CDR1 as MDHEN and CDR2 as SYDVKM. V lost 6 bases and J lost 1; bases outside the gene matches: 6. This CDR3 has 15 residues. DNA for the CDR3: TGTGCCAGCAGATTACCAGGGGGAAGCAATCAGCCCCAGCATTTT. Its translation is CASRLPGGSNQPQHF.

V gene TRBV5-8 combines with J gene TRBJ1-1, with 9 bases that match TRBD1. This CDR3 comprises 15 residues. V was pared by 4 bases and J by 1 base, with 5 bases of the junction left unmatched. CDR1 and CDR2 (germline): SGHTS, YDEGEE. The CDR3 protein is CASSPPGQGNTEAFF. As DNA, the CDR3 is TGTGCCAGCAGCCCGCCGGGACAGGGGAACACTGAAGCTTTCTTT.

This chain links TRBV3-1 (or the pseudogene TRBV3-2) with TRBJ2-1; 8 bases match TRBD1. The germline V gene encodes CDR1 LGHDT and CDR2 YNNKEL (reference sequence). The V segment lost 1 base and the J segment 2 bases; nucleotides outside the gene matches: 1. The CDR3 is 15 amino acids. The DNA for the CDR3 is TGTGCCAGCAGCCAAGGGACAGGGCCCTACAATGAGCAGTTCTTC. It translates to CASSQGTGPYNEQFF.

V is TRBV7-2 and J is TRBJ2-1, with 10 bases matching TRBD2. Germline V gene data show CDR1 as SGHTA and CDR2 as FQGNSA. Germline trimming cut 3 bases from V and 2 bases from J; bases unmatched to any gene: 7. This CDR3 contains 17 residues. CDR3 region: CASSLRTSGVPYNEQFF. The CDR3 DNA reads TGTGCCAGCAGCTTGCGGACTAGCGGAGTACCCTACAATGAGCAGTTCTTC.

The rearrangement joins TRBV11-3 to TRBJ2-5; D remains unclear. This CDR3 is 13 amino acids long. Trimming left V 3 bases short and J 5 bases short, with 10 bases between. Germline loops: CDR1 SGHNT, CDR2 YENEEA. CDR3 region: CASSFQSGETQYF. The CDR3 DNA sequence: TGTGCCAGCAGCTTCCAGTCTGGTGAGACCCAGTACTTC.

The V call is TRBV19, the J call TRBJ2-2; weak D call: TRBD2 (6 bases). Germline loops: CDR1 LNHDA, CDR2 SQIVND (reference sequence). V was cut by 7 bases and J by 3 bases, with 18 bases left in between. The CDR3 sequence is 16 residues long. The CDR3 region has the DNA TGTGCCAGTACCCTGGGAGGACTTTCCTACACCGGGGAGCTGTTTTTT. Translating gives CASTLGGLSYTGELFF.